This entry lists 32 T cell receptor beta chains sequenced from one sample in a study of blood T cell repertoires in COVID-19. Assay: immunoSEQ multiplex PCR; the TCRdb copy retains only in-frame clones and omits some. The sample yields some 230,000 clones, 65% to 85% seen once. The sequenced sample consisted of peripheral blood. These receptors were collected from a woman aged 55 to 70 with acute or convalescent COVID-19.

The J gene is TRBJ1-4, the V gene TRBV30; D might be TRBD1 (6 bases). In germline, CDR1 is GTSNPN, CDR2 SVGIG (reference sequence). The CDR3 loop spans 15 amino acids. The V and J ends lost 2 bases and 5 bases respectively, with 15 bases between them. CDR3 residues: CAWSNSGTLNEKLFF. The CDR3 DNA sequence: TGTGCCTGGAGTAACTCCGGGACACTCAATGAAAAACTGTTTTTT.

This chain connects TRBV2 to TRBJ2-1; 7 bases match TRBD2. The ends lost 5 bases at V and 2 bases at J; junction bases unmatched: 0. This CDR3 region has 13 residues. The germline CDR1 and CDR2 sequences are SNHLY and FYNNEI. CDR3 amino acids: CASSRGAYNEQFF. CDR3 nucleotide sequence: TGTGCCAGCAGTCGGGGGGCCTACAATGAGCAGTTCTTC.

On this clone itself: Compared with germline, one end of the junction differs, possibly owing to a read error. J is TRBJ2-5 and V is TRBV7-7, with 9 bases fitting TRBD1. The CDR3 is 16 amino acids. Germline loops: CDR1 SSHAT, CDR2 FNYEAQ (reference sequence). Here the CDR3 DNA reads TGTGCTAGCAGTCGTACCGGGACAGGGTTTCGGGAGACCCAGTACTTC. Residues: CASSRTGTGFRETQYF.

The chain has TRBV18 and TRBJ2-3, with 14 positions matching TRBD2. V shed 3 bases, J shed 2 bases, and the junction held 1 base outside the gene matches. This CDR3 spans 16 amino acids. Germline V lookup: CDR1 KGHSH, CDR2 LQKENI. Written as DNA, the CDR3 is TGTGCCAGCTCACCGGGACTAGCGGGGGCCACAGATACGCAGTATTTT. This encodes CASSPGLAGATDTQYF.

The J gene is TRBJ1-1, the V gene TRBV6-2 or TRBV6-3; D possibly corresponds to TRBD1 (6 bases). CDR1 and CDR2 (germline): MNHEY, SVGEGT. V dropped 4 bases and J dropped 0 bases, with 9 bases sitting between them. This CDR3 has 14 residues. The CDR3 loop is CASSLTGVNTEAFF. DNA of the CDR3: TGTGCCAGCAGTTTGACAGGAGTGAACACTGAAGCTTTCTTT.

The rearrangement links TRBV4-2 to TRBJ1-2; perhaps TRBD1 as D (6 bases). Trimming cost V 4 bases and J 4 bases, with 13 bases left between them. Germline V gives CDR1 LGHNA, CDR2 YNFKEQ. This CDR3 is 14 amino acids long. The CDR3 bases are TGTGCCAGCAGCCCGGAAACAGGGCTCTATGGCTACACCTTC. It specifies CASSPETGLYGYTF.

The rearrangement joins TRBV6-6 to TRBJ2-3; 7 bases match TRBD1. In germline, CDR1 is MNHNY, CDR2 SVGAGI (reference sequence). This CDR3 contains 16 residues. Trimming cost V 5 bases and J 0 bases; bases outside gene matches: 8. CDR3 bases: TGTGCCAGCAGTCACGGGACAGCTATCAGCACAGATACGCAGTATTTT. This gives the protein CASSHGTAISTDTQYF.

The rearrangement joins TRBV13 to TRBJ2-3, with 8 bases that match TRBD1. The CDR3 has 16 residues. From germline, CDR1 is PRHDT and CDR2 FYEKMQ (reference sequence). J lost 4 bases, V lost 0 bases, and 6 bases had no gene match. Written as DNA, the CDR3 is TGTGCCAGCAGCTTAGGCCTCCCAGGGGGCGCAGATACGCAGTATTTT. Protein: CASSLGLPGGADTQYF.

The V gene is TRBV30, the J gene TRBJ1-1; D ambiguous. CDR3 length equals 11 residues. Germline V gene lookup returns CDR1 GTSNPN and CDR2 SVGIG (reference sequence). Trimming pared 8 bases from V and 5 bases from J, leaving 12 bases between. CDR3: CAGEVRTEAFF. In DNA, the CDR3 is TGTGCCGGGGAAGTGAGGACTGAAGCTTTCTTT. The complete variable domain, with remaining parts taken from reference TRBV30 and TRBJ1-1, reads SQTIHQWPATLVQPVGSPLSLECTVEGTSNPNLYWYRQAAGRGLQLLFYSVGIGQISSEVPQNLSASRPQDRQFILSSKKLLLSDSGFYLCAGEVRTEAFFGQGTRLTVV.

The chain uses TRBV5-4 and TRBJ1-2; D may be TRBD1 (5 bases). The V and J ends lost 4 bases and 5 bases respectively, with 15 bases between them. The germline CDR1 and CDR2 sequences are SGHNT and YYREEE (reference sequence). This CDR3 comprises 14 residues. CDR3 region: CASSPGGRGYGYTF. Here the CDR3 DNA reads TGTGCCAGCAGCCCGGGGGGTAGGGGATATGGCTACACCTTC.

This chain uses TRBV5-1 with TRBJ1-5; TRBD1 agrees at 7 bases. CDR3 length: 13 amino acids. CDR1 SGHRS and CDR2 YFSETQ come from the germline V gene. The J segment lost 5 bases and the V segment lost 4 bases, leaving 3 bases of the junction unmatched. CDR3 region: CASSETGDQPQHF. In DNA form, the CDR3 reads TGCGCCAGCAGCGAAACAGGGGATCAGCCCCAGCATTTT.

This clone occurred a few times. This sequence joins TRBV2 and TRBJ1-2, with D possibly being TRBD1 (5 bases). The CDR3 length is 14 residues. Germline lookup yields CDR1 SNHLY and CDR2 FYNNEI. With 5 bases removed from V and 0 bases from J, the gap between germline ends came to 10 bases. In nucleotides, the CDR3 is TGTGCCAGCAGTAACGAGACAGCTAACTATGGCTACACCTTC. It specifies CASSNETANYGYTF.

The CDR3 DNA reads as TGTGCCAGCACCGACTCGGGACAGCTCTCTGGAAACACCATATATTTT. Its translation: CASTDSGQLSGNTIYF. V and J are TRBV2 and TRBJ1-3; 7 bases are a match to TRBD1. The CDR3 spans 16 residues. V dropped 7 bases and J dropped 0; count of bases not matched to a gene: 9. CDR1 SNHLY and CDR2 FYNNEI come from the germline V gene.

The V call is TRBV19, the J call TRBJ1-5; D gene unclear. V gave up 0 bases and J gave up 4 bases, with 10 bases separating them. There are 15 residues in the CDR3. CDR1 LNHDA and CDR2 SQIVND come from the germline V gene (reference sequence). The CDR3 region has the DNA TGTGCCAGTAGTATAGATTCTGATAGAAATCAGCCCCAGCATTTT. Encoded protein: CASSIDSDRNQPQHF.

This sequence joins TRBV6-5 and TRBJ2-1; TRBD2 matches at 7 bases. This CDR3 has 14 residues. Germline CDR1 MNHEY, CDR2 SVGAGI. V lost 4 bases, J lost 3 bases, and 3 bases stayed unmatched. CDR3 residues: CASSSLADYNEQFF. CDR3 sequence (DNA): TGTGCCAGCAGTTCGCTAGCGGACTACAATGAGCAGTTCTTC.

V and J are TRBV28 and TRBJ1-2; 7 positions agree with TRBD1. This CDR3 contains 16 residues. Germline loops: CDR1 MDHEN, CDR2 SYDVKM. J gave up 0 bases and V 5 bases, and 9 bases lay outside the gene matches. The CDR3 region is CASSNPGQQTNYGYTF. As DNA, the CDR3 is TGTGCCAGCAGTAACCCGGGACAGCAAACTAACTATGGCTACACCTTC.

The DNA of the CDR3 is TGTGCCAGCAGCCCGGCGACAGGGAGTGGGGCACCCCTCCACTTT. It yields the protein CASSPATGSGAPLHF. This chain joins TRBV5-6 and TRBJ1-6; TRBD1 aligns across 7 bases. J lost 11 bases, V lost 4 bases, and 12 bases had no gene match. The germline V gene encodes CDR1 SGHDT and CDR2 YYEEEE. The CDR3 runs to 15 residues.

This chain connects TRBV6-5 to TRBJ1-5, with 10 bases that match TRBD1. The CDR3 has 13 amino acids. The junction had 2 bases not matched to a gene; V was cut back by 8 bases and J by 4 bases. Germline V gene data show CDR1 as MNHEY and CDR2 as SVGAGI. In DNA, the CDR3 is TGTGCCAGCCGGGACAGGGGTAATCAGCCCCAGCATTTT. This translates into CASRDRGNQPQHF.

The J gene is TRBJ2-2, the V gene TRBV19, with D hard to call. The CDR3 length is 14 residues. Trimming removed 3 bases from V and 0 bases from J, with 5 bases in between. Germline V CDR1 and CDR2: LNHDA, SQIVND (reference sequence). CDR3 bases: TGTGCCAGTAGTATCCGGGCGAACACCGGGGAGCTGTTTTTT. This codes for CASSIRANTGELFF.

The chain recombines TRBV28 with TRBJ1-1, with D possibly TRBD1 on 6 matching bases. Germline lookup yields CDR1 MDHEN and CDR2 SYDVKM. V lost 7 bases and J 0 bases, leaving 21 bases between the germline ends. This CDR3 spans 17 amino acids. CDR3 loop: CASTRGGRGLMNTEAFF. CDR3 sequence (DNA): TGTGCCAGCACCCGGGGGGGCAGGGGACTTATGAACACTGAAGCTTTCTTT.

This clone occurred once. The gene calls are TRBV7-2 and TRBJ2-7; TRBD2 matches at 8 bases. With 5 bases clipped from V and 2 bases from J, the junction kept 5 bases outside the gene matches. This CDR3 contains 14 residues. Germline V lookup: CDR1 SGHTA, CDR2 FQGNSA. The CDR3 spells CASSASGGPYEQYF. Written as DNA, the CDR3 is TGTGCCAGCAGCGCAAGCGGGGGCCCCTACGAGCAGTACTTC.

This chain uses TRBV5-5 with TRBJ1-5; tentatively, D is TRBD1 (5 bases). The CDR3 has 13 residues. CDR1 and CDR2 from the germline V gene are SGHKS and YYEKEE (reference sequence). Trimming pared 1 base from V and 4 bases from J, leaving 6 bases between. The CDR3 region has the DNA TGTGCCAGCAGCTTGTACAGGAATCAGCCCCAGCATTTT. Protein product: CASSLYRNQPQHF.

The V gene is TRBV6-6, the J gene TRBJ1-5; maybe TRBD1 (6 bases). This CDR3 has 14 residues. Germline CDR1 is MNHNY and CDR2 is SVGAGI (reference sequence). V was clipped by 4 bases and J by 3 bases, with 10 bases between them. CDR3: CASSSWDINQPQHF. Written as DNA, the CDR3 is TGTGCCAGCAGTTCCTGGGACATCAATCAGCCCCAGCATTTT.

The chain is built from TRBV6-5 and TRBJ2-1; D possibly corresponds to TRBD1 (5 bases). The germline V gene has CDR1 MNHEY and CDR2 SVGAGI. This CDR3 contains 12 residues. V gave up 6 bases and J gave up 7 bases, with 10 bases separating them. CDR3 DNA sequence: TGTGCCAGCAGGAACAGGTGGAATGAGCAGTTCTTC. This gives the protein CASRNRWNEQFF.

The chain recombines TRBV5-4 with TRBJ2-7, with D perhaps matching TRBD2 (6 bases). The CDR3 loop spans 16 amino acids. CDR1 and CDR2 (germline): SGHNT, YYREEE (reference sequence). V was clipped by 2 bases and J by 4 bases, with 19 bases between them. Here the CDR3 DNA reads TGTGCCAGCAGCTTCGCCGGGGGTCTGGACACGTACGAGCAGTACTTC. As protein: CASSFAGGLDTYEQYF.

This clone appeared a single time. The rearrangement uses TRBV7-2 and TRBJ1-5, with D tentatively TRBD1 (6 bases). Trimming pared 3 bases from V and 7 bases from J, leaving 7 bases between. Germline values: CDR1 SGHTA, CDR2 FQGNSA. The CDR3 is 12 amino acids. This CDR3 reads CASSFGGQPQHF. CDR3 in DNA: TGTGCCAGCAGCTTTGGGGGCCAGCCCCAGCATTTT.

The rearrangement links TRBV7-3 to TRBJ1-2; no clear D. V was trimmed by 8 bases and J by 8 bases, leaving 18 bases between them. The CDR3 has 13 amino acids. Germline CDR1 reads SGHTA; CDR2 reads FQGTGA. CDR3 protein: CASALTPGKGYTF. The DNA for the CDR3 is TGTGCCAGCGCATTAACGCCGGGGAAAGGCTACACCTTC.

The chain employs TRBV5-4 and TRBJ2-3, with D tentatively TRBD1 (6 bases). Trimming pared 2 bases from V and 2 bases from J, leaving 12 bases between. This CDR3 region has 15 residues. CDR1 is SGHNT and CDR2 is YYREEE in the germline V gene (reference sequence). This chain's CDR3 is CASSLTNRVTDTQYF. The CDR3, as DNA: TGTGCCAGCAGCTTAACGAACAGGGTCACAGATACGCAGTATTTT.

V gene TRBV6-2 or TRBV6-3 combines with J gene TRBJ1-2; 7 bases agree with TRBD1. The germline V gene encodes CDR1 MNHEY and CDR2 SVGEGT. V lost 1 base and J lost 3; bases outside the gene matches: 2. This CDR3 has 14 residues. The CDR3, as DNA: TGTGCCAGCAGTTACTTTGACAGGGACTATGGCTACACCTTC. It codes for CASSYFDRDYGYTF.

This chain links TRBV30 with TRBJ2-5; a possible D gene is TRBD2 (6 bases). V dropped 1 base and J dropped 6 bases, with 12 bases sitting between them. Germline lookup yields CDR1 GTSNPN and CDR2 SVGIG (reference sequence). This CDR3 is 13 amino acids long. The CDR3 sequence: CAWSGGTSQTQYF. The CDR3 nucleotides are TGTGCCTGGAGTGGCGGGACCAGCCAGACCCAGTACTTC.

This chain connects TRBV5-1 to TRBJ2-4, with 15 bases that match TRBD2. J gave up 0 bases and V 0 bases, and 7 bases lay outside the gene matches. The CDR3 is 20 residues long. The germline V gene encodes CDR1 SGHRS and CDR2 YFSETQ. CDR3 sequence reads: CASSLAGGLAGGLAKNIQYF. Here the CDR3 DNA reads TGCGCCAGCAGCTTGGCCGGGGGACTAGCGGGGGGACTAGCCAAAAACATTCAGTACTTC.

This clone was observed a few times. The chain carries TRBV9 and TRBJ2-3; TRBD1 is a possible D gene (5 bases). CDR1 and CDR2 (germline): SGDLS, YYNGEE. V dropped 3 bases and J dropped 1 base, with 12 bases sitting between them. The CDR3 extends over 15 amino acids. CDR3 nucleotides: TGTGCCAGCAGCGGAACCAGGGTGGGCACAGATACGCAGTATTTT. Protein product: CASSGTRVGTDTQYF. Using reference TRBV9 and TRBJ2-3 for the parts outside the CDR3, the full variable domain is DSGVTQTPKHLITATGQRVTLRCSPRSGDLSVYWYQQSLDQGLQFLIQYYNGEERAKGNILERFSAQQFPDLHSELNLSSLELGDSALYFCASSGTRVGTDTQYFGPGTRLTVL.